One and the same sample provided the 12 T cell receptor beta chains below, sequenced in a study of T cells in Graves' hyperthyroidism and ophthalmopathy. Regions amplified from RNA transcripts were the TCR beta CDR3 regions. HTBI primers were used for first-round RT-PCR of the TCR CDR3. One entry per CDR3 protein, called by TCRdb with MiXCR from the multiplex PCR reads. The data contain 96,000 or so distinct CDR3 sequences, just over 50% of them seen just once; the ten biggest clones take up roughly a quarter. Material: blood. Source of these receptors: a woman aged 40 to 49 with Graves' hyperthyroidism.

Here the CDR3 DNA reads TGTGCCAGCAGCTCGGAACGGGGCTCCTACGAGCAGTACTTC. Translation: CASSSERGSYEQYF. The chain employs TRBV7-9 and TRBJ2-7; perhaps TRBD2 as D (5 bases). The germline V gene encodes CDR1 SEHNR and CDR2 FQNEAQ (reference sequence). This CDR3 contains 14 residues. Trimming left V 4 bases short and J 0 bases short, with 10 bases between.

On this clonotype: One end of the junction does not line up with germline, which may come from a read error. V is TRBV5-1 and J is TRBJ1-4; D may be TRBD1 (5 bases). This CDR3 has 15 amino acids. Germline values: CDR1 SGHRS, CDR2 YFSETQ. CDR3 in amino acids: CASSLGRTNEEKLFF. For the CDR3, the DNA is TGTGCCAGCAGCTTGGGACGGACTAATGAAGAAAAACTGTTTTTT. Together with reference TRBV5-1 and TRBJ1-4, the CDR3 gives the full variable domain: KAGVTQTPRYLIKTRGQQVTLSCSPISGHRSVSWYQQTPGQGLQFLFEYFSETQRNKGNFPGRFSGRQFSNSRSEMNVSTLELGDSALYLCASSLGRTNEEKLFFGSGTQLSVL.

CDR3 sequence (DNA): TGTGCCACCAGCAGATCAGGGTTGAGTCAGCCCCAGCATTTT. It specifies CATSRSGLSQPQHF. The chain carries TRBV15 and TRBJ1-5, with TRBD1 as a possible D gene (5 bases). Germline V lookup: CDR1 LNHNV, CDR2 YYDKDF (reference sequence). Trimming cost V 2 bases and J 6 bases, with 11 bases left between them. This CDR3 is 14 amino acids long.

In its sample, this clonotype was seen many times. The chain uses TRBV7-2 and TRBJ1-5; 8 positions agree with TRBD1. The CDR3 is 15 amino acids. Germline V gene lookup returns CDR1 SGHTA and CDR2 FQGNSA. The J segment lost 6 bases and the V segment lost 5 bases, leaving 9 bases of the junction unmatched. CDR3 amino acids: CASSRTGQFSQPQHF. DNA for the CDR3: TGTGCCAGCAGCCGGACAGGGCAATTCAGTCAGCCCCAGCATTTT.

This clonotype was picked up many times. V is TRBV7-3 and J is TRBJ2-7; D is unclear. Germline V gene data show CDR1 as SGHTA and CDR2 as FQGTGA. This CDR3 region has 13 residues. V was trimmed by 2 bases and J by 0 bases, leaving 5 bases between them. CDR3 protein: CASSLAVSYEQYF. CDR3 bases: TGTGCCAGCAGCTTAGCGGTCTCCTACGAGCAGTACTTC.

This chain joins TRBV12-3 or TRBV12-4 and TRBJ1-6; D is uncertain. The length of the CDR3 is 15 residues. Trimming cost V 6 bases and J 9 bases, with 18 bases left between them. CDR3 sequence reads: CASSWEAGMGSPLHF. CDR3 nucleotide sequence: TGTGCCAGCAGCTGGGAGGCGGGGATGGGTTCACCCCTCCACTTT.

At least ten counts were recorded for this clonotype. The chain has TRBV24-1 and TRBJ1-2, with D possibly TRBD1 on 5 matching bases. This CDR3 is 14 amino acids long. The germline V gene has CDR1 KGHDR and CDR2 SFDVKD. Trimming took 4 bases from V and 4 from J, leaving 12 bases between them. CDR3 nucleotides: TGTGCCACCAGTGAAAGGGGATTCTCCTATGGCTACACCTTC. This gives the protein CATSERGFSYGYTF.

The V call is TRBV29-1, the J call TRBJ1-2; D is unclear. The CDR3 has 14 amino acids. The V and J ends lost 7 bases and 3 bases respectively, with 18 bases between them. CDR1 is SQVTM and CDR2 is ANQGSEA in the germline V gene. The CDR3 loop reads CSASSGSRDYGYTF. The DNA for the CDR3 is TGCAGCGCCAGCAGCGGGAGTCGGGACTATGGCTACACCTTC.

A few counts support this clonotype. The chain is built from TRBV20-1 and TRBJ1-1, with 10 bases identical to TRBD1. V was pared by 2 bases and J by 5 bases, with 8 bases of the junction left unmatched. Looked up from germline, CDR1 is DFQATT and CDR2 is SNEGSKA (reference sequence). The CDR3 covers 15 residues. CDR3 in amino acids: CSARPGQGGWTEAFF. The DNA for the CDR3 is TGCAGTGCTAGACCCGGACAGGGGGGATGGACTGAAGCTTTCTTT.

The V call is TRBV13, the J call TRBJ1-2; unclear D gene. Germline V gene lookup returns CDR1 PRHDT and CDR2 FYEKMQ (reference sequence). V was cut by 0 bases and J by 8 bases, with 4 bases left in between. The CDR3 extends over 11 amino acids. The CDR3 nucleotides are TGTGCCAGCAGCTTAGGCCTAGGCTACACCTTC. This encodes CASSLGLGYTF.

V gene TRBV7-2 combines with J gene TRBJ2-7, with 8 bases lining up with TRBD2. The germline gives CDR1 SGHTA, CDR2 FQGNSA. CDR3 length: 16 amino acids. V gave up 5 bases and J gave up 3 bases; unmatched junction bases: 12. The CDR3 nucleotides read TGTGCCAGCAGCGAGGCGATCGGGAGGGGCCACTACGAGCAGTACTTC. It translates to CASSEAIGRGHYEQYF.

The chain employs TRBV2 and TRBJ2-6, with D possibly matching TRBD2 (5 bases). V was trimmed by 6 bases and J by 12 bases, leaving 15 bases between them. Germline V lookup: CDR1 SNHLY, CDR2 FYNNEI. This CDR3 spans 13 amino acids. The DNA of the CDR3 is TGTGCCAGCAGAGCCGGGATAGGTTTCGTCCTGACTTTC. This encodes CASRAGIGFVLTF.